A selection of T cell receptor beta chains follows, all from one sample in a study of T cell responses to AZD1222 COVID-19 vaccine. TCRdb's copy holds only in-frame clones and misses some; the assay was immunoSEQ multiplex PCR. The repertoire consists of over 110,000 clones, with roughly 90% occurring once and the leading ten covering around 2.8%. The source material was peripheral blood, sampled on day 0 of AZD1222 vaccination. The receptor source for this set is an adult in good health. Each CDR3 is given with its conserved first and last residue. The D gene is left open where the match is weak. For some rows the clone size is stated as once, few or many, or as a class when expanded; others skip it.

CDR3 DNA | CDR3 protein | clone size | V gene | D gene | J gene
TGTGCCAGCAGCGTGGGGGCTAGCGGGAGTTTCGAGACCCAGTACTTC | CASSVGASGSFETQYF | NA | TRBV9 | TRBD2 | TRBJ2-5
TGTGCCAGCAGCCCCAGGGGAAACTATGGCTACACCTTC | CASSPRGNYGYTF | NA | TRBV7-2 | NA | TRBJ1-2
TGTGCCAGCAGCCCTAGAAGCGGGAGTAATAACGAGCAGTACTTC | CASSPRSGSNNEQYF | NA | TRBV6-2/TRBV6-3 | TRBD2 | TRBJ2-7
TGCGCCAGCAAGAGAGGGGAGAACACCGGGGAGCTGTTTTTT | CASKRGENTGELFF | NA | TRBV5-1 | NA | TRBJ2-2
TGCGCCAGCACCCAAACTAGTGGGGCCGATACGCAGTATTTT | CASTQTSGADTQYF | NA | TRBV4-1 | NA | TRBJ2-3
TGTGCCAGTATTCCCGGGACTAGCGGGGGGGCGGTTGAGCAGTTCTTC | CASIPGTSGGAVEQFF | few | TRBV19 | TRBD2 | TRBJ2-1
TGTGCCGGGAAGACCGGGACAGGGCCCCCCGGGGAGCTGTTTTTT | CAGKTGTGPPGELFF | NA | TRBV2 | TRBD1 | TRBJ2-2
TGTGCCAGCAGCTTAGGGGGAGTGGGTCAGCCCCAGCATTTT | CASSLGGVGQPQHF | few | TRBV7-2 | NA | TRBJ1-5
TGTGCCGCAAACAGTGGTTTGAACACTGAAGCTTTCTTT | CAANSGLNTEAFF | NA | TRBV10-3 | NA | TRBJ1-1
TGTGCCAGCAGTCGGACAACCGGAAATTCACCCCTCCACTTT | CASSRTTGNSPLHF | NA | TRBV11-2 | NA | TRBJ1-6
TGTGCCAGTAGTATATCCCAGGGGGCATTGACCGGGGAGCTGTTTTTT | CASSISQGALTGELFF | NA | TRBV19 | TRBD1 | TRBJ2-2
TGTGCCAGCAGCTTGTTCCAATCGGGTTCACCCCTCCACTTT | CASSLFQSGSPLHF | once | TRBV5-6 | NA | TRBJ1-6
TGTGCCTGGGGAAGGGCCATCTCTGGAAACACCATATATTTT | CAWGRAISGNTIYF | NA | TRBV30 | NA | TRBJ1-3